Listed below are T cell receptor beta chains from one sample, sequenced in a study of T cell responses to AZD1222 COVID-19 vaccine. Generated by immunoSEQ multiplex PCR, the TCRdb table keeps only in-frame clones and is missing some. The table records 200,000 or so clones, around 93% of them present only once. The sample consisted of peripheral blood, taken on day 0 of AZD1222 vaccination. These receptor sequences come from an adult in good health. Each CDR3 is given with its conserved first and last residue. D genes are given only for firm matches. The listing skips clone size in some rows; elsewhere it reads once, few, many or a size class.

D,V,J,size,DNA,CDR3
NA,TRBV4-2,TRBJ1-5,NA,TGTGCCAGCAGCCCCACTCTTTGGCAGCCCCAGCATTTT,CASSPTLWQPQHF
NA,TRBV4-3,TRBJ2-7,NA,TGCGCCAGCAGCCAAGCGAGGCAGCGGCCCTACGAGCAGTACTTC,CASSQARQRPYEQYF
NA,TRBV28,TRBJ1-5,NA,TGTGCGGGAGGGGGGGCTGATAGCAATCAGCCCCAGCATTTT,CAGGGADSNQPQHF
NA,TRBV27,TRBJ1-1,NA,TGTGCCAGCAGTTTGACGCCCGGTCTGAACACTGAAGCTTTCTTT,CASSLTPGLNTEAFF
NA,TRBV18,TRBJ2-7,NA,TGTGCCAGCTCACCCCAGCGGAGTGTGCCGGGAGTCGTAGCCGAGCAGTACTTC,CASSPQRSVPGVVAEQYF
TRBD1,TRBV24-1,TRBJ2-4,NA,TGTGCCACCAGTGAAGGACAGGGGGAAAACATTCAGTACTTC,CATSEGQGENIQYF
TRBD2,TRBV5-8,TRBJ2-1,NA,TGTGCCAGCAGCGTCCCAACGGGACTAGCGGGCCCAAATGAGCAGTTCTTC,CASSVPTGLAGPNEQFF
TRBD1,TRBV27,TRBJ1-2,NA,TGTGCCAGCAGTCGGTCCGGGACAGGGGGTTTGGGTGGCTACACCTTC,CASSRSGTGGLGGYTF
TRBD1,TRBV2,TRBJ2-7,NA,TGTGCCAGCAGCGGGACAGGATTAGGCGAGCAGTACTTC,CASSGTGLGEQYF
TRBD2,TRBV10-3,TRBJ2-1,NA,TGTGCCATCAGTGAGCAGCGGGAGGGTTGGGAGCAGTTCTTC,CAISEQREGWEQFF
NA,TRBV28,TRBJ2-7,once,TGTGCCAGCAGTTTAATAGGCGAAGGCCAGCGGCAGTACTTC,CASSLIGEGQRQYF
TRBD2,TRBV2,TRBJ2-5,NA,TGTGCCAGCAGTCCCGGGGTGCGGGAGGTCCAAGAGACCCAGTACTTC,CASSPGVREVQETQYF
TRBD2,TRBV7-7,TRBJ2-2,NA,TGTGCTAGCAGCTTAGCCCCTAGCGGGACCAACACCGGGGAGCTGTTTTTT,CASSLAPSGTNTGELFF
NA,TRBV15,TRBJ1-2,NA,TGTGCCACCAGCAGAACCGGGACACGCTATGGCTACACCTTC,CATSRTGTRYGYTF
NA,TRBV5-6,TRBJ2-7,NA,TGTGCCAGCAGCTTGGAGGGGGCGGGGTCCTACGAGCAGTACTTC,CASSLEGAGSYEQYF
NA,TRBV29-1,TRBJ1-3,once,TGCAGCGTTGCGTTTCGGCAGCAGGGAAACACCATATATTTT,CSVAFRQQGNTIYF
TRBD1,TRBV2,TRBJ1-2,NA,TGTGCCAGCGCCTTTGTGGGACAGGGGCTAAACTATGGCTACACCTTC,CASAFVGQGLNYGYTF
NA,TRBV4-1,TRBJ1-4,NA,TGCGCCAGCAGCCAGGCATGGGACGGTCCTAATGAAAAACTGTTTTTT,CASSQAWDGPNEKLFF
TRBD1,TRBV14,TRBJ1-3,NA,TGTGCCAGCAGCCGGGCAGGGGGCTCTGGAAACACCATATATTTT,CASSRAGGSGNTIYF
NA,TRBV9,TRBJ2-1,NA,TGTGCCAGCAGCGGTATCCTAGCGCCCTACAATGAGCAGTTCTTC,CASSGILAPYNEQFF
NA,TRBV4-1,TRBJ2-5,NA,TGCGCCAGCAGCCAACAACCGACAGAAAAAGAGACCCAGTACTTC,CASSQQPTEKETQYF
NA,TRBV14,TRBJ2-1,NA,TGTGCCAGCAGCCGGGGACTTTCCCCCTACAATGAGCAGTTCTTC,CASSRGLSPYNEQFF
NA,TRBV19,TRBJ2-5,NA,TGTGCCAGTAGTGTACAGGGGGGGATACAAGAGACCCAGTACTTC,CASSVQGGIQETQYF
NA,TRBV5-1,TRBJ2-3,NA,TGCGCCAGCAGCTTGGGAGCAGATACGCAGTATTTT,CASSLGADTQYF
TRBD1,TRBV6-1,TRBJ2-1,once,TGTGCCAGCAGTGAAGTGGGCAGGGGGTCGATAGGGTACAATGAGCAGTTCTTC,CASSEVGRGSIGYNEQFF
TRBD2,TRBV4-3,TRBJ2-3,NA,TGCGCCAGCAGCCCGGGGACGGCGGGAGGGCCACGGGATACGCAGTATTTT,CASSPGTAGGPRDTQYF
NA,TRBV7-9,TRBJ1-2,NA,TGTGCCAGCAGCATTACAGGTTCCTATGGCTACACCTTC,CASSITGSYGYTF
NA,TRBV12-3/TRBV12-4,TRBJ1-1,NA,TGTGCCAGCACCCTGACAGTGAACACTGAAGCTTTCTTT,CASTLTVNTEAFF
NA,TRBV15,TRBJ1-6,NA,TGTGCCACCAGCAGAACCCCCGACAGAGATTATAATTCACCCCTCCACTTT,CATSRTPDRDYNSPLHF
TRBD1,TRBV3-1/TRBV3-2,TRBJ2-5,once,TGTGCCAGCAGCCAAAACCCGGGACAGGGGAAAGAGACCCAGTACTTC,CASSQNPGQGKETQYF
NA,TRBV10-3,TRBJ1-5,NA,TGTGCCATCAGTGAGACCGAACATCAGCCCCAGCATTTT,CAISETEHQPQHF
TRBD1,TRBV6-1,TRBJ2-1,NA,TGTGCCAGCAGTGAGGGCACAGGGGGCGCATGGAATGAGCAGTTCTTC,CASSEGTGGAWNEQFF
NA,TRBV28,TRBJ2-1,once,TGTGCCAGCAGTTTATTTAGCCTAGAGCGGTCCTACAATGAGCAGTTCTTC,CASSLFSLERSYNEQFF
NA,TRBV28,TRBJ1-1,NA,TGTGCCAGCAGTTTATCTCCCAGGGCAGGGGAAGCTTTCTTT,CASSLSPRAGEAFF
NA,TRBV29-1,TRBJ1-3,NA,TGCAGCGTTGCGGCGACCGCTACTCGGAGTTCCATATATTTT,CSVAATATRSSIYF
NA,TRBV5-6,TRBJ1-1,NA,TGTGCCAGCAGCCCCAGGGTTAACACTGAAGCTTTCTTT,CASSPRVNTEAFF
NA,TRBV11-3,TRBJ2-1,NA,TGTGCCAGCAGCTTATCTCCTAGCAATGAGCAGTTCTTC,CASSLSPSNEQFF